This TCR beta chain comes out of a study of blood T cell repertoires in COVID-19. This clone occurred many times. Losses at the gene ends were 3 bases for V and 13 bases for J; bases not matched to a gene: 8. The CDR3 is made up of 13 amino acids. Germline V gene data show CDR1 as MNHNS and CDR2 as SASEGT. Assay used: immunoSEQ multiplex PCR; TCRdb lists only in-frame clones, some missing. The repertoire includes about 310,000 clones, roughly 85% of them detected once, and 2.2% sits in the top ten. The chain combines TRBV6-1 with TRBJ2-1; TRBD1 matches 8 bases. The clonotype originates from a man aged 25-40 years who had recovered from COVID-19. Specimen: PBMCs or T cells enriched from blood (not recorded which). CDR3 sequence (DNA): TGTGCCAGCAGTGATACGGACAGGGAGCACCAGTTCTTC. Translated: CASSDTDREHQFF.